Shown below are 31 T cell receptor beta chains from a single sample sequenced in a study of CD4 T cells in relation to SARS-CoV-2 and coronaviruses. The assay was immunoSEQ multiplex PCR, and TCRdb's table has in-frame clones only and misses some. The repertoire has 35,000 to 45,000 clones, about 87% of them found once; the top ten carry about 1.2%. For these receptors, no antigen is known. Sequences were obtained from naive CD4+ T cells from PBMCs, cultured in vitro. Subset specified: naive CD4+ T cells isolated by negative enrichment. These receptors came from an adult with COVID-19.

This clone was picked up one time. The chain uses TRBV18 and TRBJ1-2; D is unclear. Germline V lookup: CDR1 KGHSH, CDR2 LQKENI. Trimming left V 4 bases short and J 8 bases short, with 8 bases between. The CDR3 consists of 11 residues. In DNA, the CDR3 is TGTGCCAGCTCACGGGAAGCCGGCTACACCTTC. Translated: CASSREAGYTF.

In its sample, this clone was seen once. This chain joins TRBV19 and TRBJ1-1; TRBD1 agrees at 7 bases. The CDR3 has 14 amino acids. The V segment lost 4 bases and the J segment 5 bases; nucleotides outside the gene matches: 7. Germline V gene data show CDR1 as LNHDA and CDR2 as SQIVND (reference sequence). CDR3 bases: TGTGCCAGTAGTACCCGACAGGGAAGAACTGAAGCTTTCTTT. This sequence encodes CASSTRQGRTEAFF.

This rearrangement joins TRBV28 to TRBJ1-2, with a tentative D call TRBD1 (5 bases). Germline assignment: CDR1 MDHEN and CDR2 SYDVKM. V lost 1 base to trimming and J lost 8 bases, with 20 bases between them. This CDR3 contains 16 residues. The CDR3: CASSLLGGSGLKGYTF. The CDR3 DNA reads as TGTGCCAGCAGTTTATTGGGCGGGTCAGGGCTGAAAGGCTACACCTTC.

The rearrangement joins TRBV7-8 to TRBJ1-5; no reliable D call. Between the trimmed V and J ends, which lost 5 bases and 2 bases, there was a span of 10 bases. The germline CDR1 and CDR2 sequences are SGHVS and FQNEAQ. The CDR3 sequence is 14 residues long. This CDR3 reads CASSPRWGNQPQHF. Here the CDR3 DNA reads TGTGCCAGCAGCCCCCGGTGGGGCAATCAGCCCCAGCATTTT.

The CDR3 here is CASTTMKGFDEKLFF. The DNA for the CDR3 is TGTGCCAGCACCACCATGAAGGGGTTCGATGAAAAACTGTTTTTT. This chain links TRBV28 with TRBJ1-4, with D possibly TRBD1 on 5 matching bases. The V gene's germline CDR1 is MDHEN and CDR2 SYDVKM. The CDR3 loop spans 15 amino acids. The germline V and J ends were trimmed by 7 bases and 6 bases, with 18 bases remaining between them. The variable domain in full, completed from reference TRBV28 and TRBJ1-4, reads DVKVTQSSRYLVKRTGEKVFLECVQDMDHENMFWYRQDPGLGLRLIYFSYDVKMKEKGDIPEGYSVSREKKERFSLILESASTNQTSMYLCASTTMKGFDEKLFFGSGTQLSVL.

The chain has TRBV19 and TRBJ2-5, with D perhaps TRBD1 or TRBD2 (5 bases each). V lost 5 bases, J lost 5 bases, and 15 bases lay in between. The germline CDR1 and CDR2 sequences are LNHDA and SQIVND (reference sequence). This CDR3 has 14 amino acids. CDR3 DNA: TGTGCCAGTAGTTTTGGGGACCCTAGGGAGACCCAGTACTTC. Translated: CASSFGDPRETQYF.

J is TRBJ2-5 and V is TRBV12-3 or TRBV12-4; 7 nucleotides align to TRBD2. The length of the CDR3 is 13 residues. Trimming removed 7 bases from V and 5 bases from J; junction bases left unmatched: 7. The CDR3 DNA sequence: TGTGCCAGCACGGATCGAGCGGGGGAGACCCAGTACTTC. It specifies CASTDRAGETQYF.

DNA for the CDR3: TGCGCCAGCAGCCCGGGCCGGGACAGGGGGGGAGAGACCCAGTACTTC. Encoded protein: CASSPGRDRGGETQYF. The J gene is TRBJ2-5, the V gene TRBV4-3, with 11 bases identical to TRBD1. J was trimmed by 4 bases and V by 4 bases; bases with no gene match: 8. CDR3 size: 16 residues. Germline V gene lookup returns CDR1 LGHNA and CDR2 YSLEER.

V and J are TRBV5-1 and TRBJ2-2; D call uncertain. V was clipped by 6 bases and J by 1 base, with 10 bases between them. Per germline, CDR1 SGHRS and CDR2 YFSETQ. The CDR3 is 14 amino acids. In nucleotides, the CDR3 is TGCGCCAGCAAAGAAGACGGGAACACCGGGGAGCTGTTTTTT. Encoded protein: CASKEDGNTGELFF.

This sequence joins TRBV29-1 and TRBJ1-2, with D perhaps TRBD1 (5 bases). V lost 8 bases and J lost 6, with 19 bases in between. The CDR3 consists of 13 residues. CDR1 SQVTM and CDR2 ANQGSEA come from the germline V gene. The CDR3, as DNA: TGCAGCACCACGTGGCTGTTGGGGCATGGCTACACCTTC. Translating it yields CSTTWLLGHGYTF.

The V gene is TRBV6-5, the J gene TRBJ1-6; D ambiguous. The CDR3 consists of 12 residues. Germline V gene data show CDR1 as MNHEY and CDR2 as SVGAGI. V gave up 7 bases and J gave up 7 bases, with 8 bases separating them. The CDR3 region is CASTQRNSPLHF. Here the CDR3 DNA reads TGTGCCAGCACGCAGAGAAATTCACCCCTCCACTTT.

The rearrangement links TRBV10-3 to TRBJ1-5; possibly TRBD1 for D (5 bases). The V gene's germline CDR1 is ENHRY and CDR2 SYGVKD. The CDR3 consists of 14 residues. V was pared by 2 bases and J by 7 bases, with 12 bases between. The CDR3, as DNA: TGTGCCATCAGTGAGGGCCGGGGGGAACAGCCCCAGCATTTT. It is translated as CAISEGRGEQPQHF.

In this sample, this clone turned up a few times. This rearrangement joins TRBV4-1 to TRBJ2-7; possibly TRBD2 for D (6 bases). Germline assignment: CDR1 MGHRA and CDR2 YSYEKL. There are 16 residues in the CDR3. V gave up 1 base and J gave up 1 base, with 14 bases separating them. The CDR3 sequence is CASSQGGGTGSYEQYF. In DNA, the CDR3 is TGCGCCAGCAGCCAAGGGGGCGGGACGGGATCCTACGAGCAGTACTTC.

The CDR3, as DNA: TGCGCCAGCAGCCCGGCGGCAAACGAAAAACTGTTTTTT. Translating gives CASSPAANEKLFF. The chain links TRBV5-1 to TRBJ1-4; D remains ambiguous. The CDR3 has 13 residues. V dropped 4 bases and J dropped 8 bases, with 12 bases sitting between them. Germline CDR1 is SGHRS and CDR2 is YFSETQ.

This clone was found once. The chain carries TRBV12-3 or TRBV12-4 and TRBJ2-1, with D possibly being TRBD2 (6 bases). Between the trimmed V and J ends, which lost 8 bases and 6 bases, there was a span of 8 bases. The CDR3 runs to 11 residues. CDR3 region: CASGTFNEQFF. The CDR3 DNA is TGTGCCAGCGGGACTTTCAATGAGCAGTTCTTC.

The chain carries TRBV5-1 and TRBJ2-7, with a possible D match to TRBD2 (6 bases). V was clipped by 1 base and J by 3 bases, with 11 bases between them. Germline V lookup: CDR1 SGHRS, CDR2 YFSETQ. CDR3 length: 14 residues. The CDR3 bases are TGCGCCAGCAGCTTGTTGACTAGGGACTACGAGCAGTACTTC. Protein: CASSLLTRDYEQYF.

A note on this clone: At the DNA level, this CDR3 is encoded by other sequences in the same sample as well. The V gene is TRBV6-5, the J gene TRBJ2-7, with D perhaps TRBD2 (6 bases). V gave up 8 bases and J gave up 3 bases, with 14 bases separating them. Germline V gene sequence: CDR1 MNHEY, CDR2 SVGAGI. The CDR3 has 13 residues. The CDR3 reads CASRKLANYEQYF. CDR3 DNA: TGTGCCAGCCGGAAACTAGCCAACTACGAGCAGTACTTC.

This chain joins TRBV7-9 and TRBJ2-7; D not certain. V lost 3 bases to trimming and J lost 11 bases, with 2 bases between them. The CDR3 sequence is 8 residues long. Germline V CDR1 and CDR2: SEHNR, FQNEAQ (reference sequence). The CDR3 DNA reads as TGTGCCAGCAGCTTGGAGTACTTC. This encodes CASSLEYF.

The J gene is TRBJ2-2, the V gene TRBV5-5; possibly TRBD2 for D (5 bases). The length of the CDR3 is 17 residues. Per germline, CDR1 SGHKS and CDR2 YYEKEE (reference sequence). V lost 1 base and J 0 bases, leaving 13 bases between the germline ends. CDR3 bases: TGTGCCAGCAGCTTGTTTAGCGCACCTTCGAACACCGGGGAGCTGTTTTTT. This gives the protein CASSLFSAPSNTGELFF. Full variable domain (rest looked up from reference TRBV5-5 and TRBJ2-2): DAGVTQSPTHLIKTRGQQVTLRCSPISGHKSVSWYQQVLGQGPQFIFQYYEKEERGRGNFPDRFSARQFPNYSSELNVNALLLGDSALYLCASSLFSAPSNTGELFFGEGSRLTVL.

The chain is built from TRBV27 and TRBJ2-7, with a possible D match to TRBD2 (6 bases). V gave up 0 bases and J gave up 7 bases, with 10 bases separating them. Per germline, CDR1 MNHEY and CDR2 SMNVEV (reference sequence). The CDR3 has 13 amino acids. The CDR3 reads CASSLSLAGEQYF. For the CDR3, the DNA is TGTGCCAGCAGTTTATCGTTGGCGGGGGAGCAGTACTTC.

This chain joins TRBV5-4 and TRBJ2-7; D possibly uses TRBD1 or TRBD2 (6 bases each). V lost 7 bases, J lost 3 bases, and 26 bases lay in between. CDR1 SGHNT and CDR2 YYREEE come from the germline V gene (reference sequence). This CDR3 has 17 amino acids. CDR3 DNA sequence: TGTGCCAGCTCCCGAGGGGGAGCGAGCGGGCTCAACTACGAGCAGTACTTC. Residues: CASSRGGASGLNYEQYF.

The V gene is TRBV19, the J gene TRBJ2-2; maybe TRBD1 (5 bases). CDR1 is LNHDA and CDR2 is SQIVND in the germline V gene (reference sequence). The germline V and J ends were trimmed by 3 bases and 1 base, with 27 bases remaining between them. The CDR3 is 21 residues long. Here the CDR3 DNA reads TGTGCCAGTAGTATCCTCCTCCATGGAATTGGGGCGGCTGAGAACACCGGGGAGCTGTTTTTT. It codes for CASSILLHGIGAAENTGELFF.

This clone is a singleton in its sample. The chain recombines TRBV29-1 with TRBJ2-3, with unresolved D. CDR3 size: 14 residues. Between the trimmed V and J ends, which lost 5 bases and 4 bases, there was a span of 16 bases. Germline V gene lookup returns CDR1 SQVTM and CDR2 ANQGSEA. CDR3 sequence (DNA): TGCAGCGTTAGAAGTCGGGTAAGGTCAGATACGCAGTATTTT. Translated, it gives CSVRSRVRSDTQYF.

This clone was found once. V and J are TRBV27 and TRBJ2-1; 9 bases agree with TRBD2. Germline CDR1 MNHEY, CDR2 SMNVEV (reference sequence). V dropped 4 bases and J dropped 8; count of bases not matched to a gene: 12. This CDR3 comprises 16 residues. CDR3 in amino acids: CASSSIAGVAVDEQFF. The CDR3 DNA follows: TGTGCCAGCAGTTCGATAGCGGGAGTTGCTGTAGATGAGCAGTTCTTC.

The V call is TRBV5-1, the J call TRBJ2-3; perhaps TRBD2 as D (5 bases). V lost 1 base and J 4 bases, leaving 10 bases between the germline ends. Germline lookup yields CDR1 SGHRS and CDR2 YFSETQ. The length of the CDR3 is 14 residues. The CDR3 coding sequence is TGCGCCAGCAGCTTGATGGGAGAAGCAGATACGCAGTATTTT. Its protein is CASSLMGEADTQYF.

This chain uses TRBV2 with TRBJ1-5; TRBD1 aligns across 7 bases. V gave up 3 bases and J gave up 0 bases; unmatched junction bases: 5. The CDR3 length is 16 residues. Germline CDR1 reads SNHLY; CDR2 reads FYNNEI. CDR3 amino acids: CASSDRGPYSNQPQHF. The CDR3 nucleotides read TGTGCCAGCAGTGATAGGGGGCCCTATAGCAATCAGCCCCAGCATTTT.

This clone was found a few times. This chain uses TRBV19 with TRBJ2-1; D is possibly TRBD1 or TRBD2 (6 bases each). V lost 5 bases to trimming and J lost 8 bases, with 19 bases between them. Per germline, CDR1 LNHDA and CDR2 SQIVND (reference sequence). The CDR3 extends over 15 amino acids. Written as DNA, the CDR3 is TGTGCCAGTAGTTCCTTGGGGACGAGGGGGGATGAGCAGTTCTTC. As protein: CASSSLGTRGDEQFF.

V is TRBV2 and J is TRBJ1-5, with D perhaps matching TRBD1 (6 bases). This CDR3 is built from 16 residues. Germline CDR1 reads SNHLY; CDR2 reads FYNNEI. V lost 0 bases and J 4 bases, leaving 13 bases between the germline ends. The CDR3 DNA reads as TGTGCCAGCAGTGAAGCGCACGGGGGGCGGAATCAGCCCCAGCATTTT. This encodes CASSEAHGGRNQPQHF.

This clone was detected once. The V and J genes are TRBV5-1 and TRBJ2-1, with 9 bases aligning to TRBD2. This CDR3 spans 14 amino acids. The V gene end was trimmed by 2 bases and the J gene end by 9 bases; junction bases not matched to a gene: 6. The germline V gene encodes CDR1 SGHRS and CDR2 YFSETQ. The CDR3 here is CASSFLAGFGEQFF. The CDR3 bases are TGCGCCAGCAGCTTCCTAGCGGGATTTGGTGAGCAGTTCTTC.

This clone was seen only a few times. V is TRBV28 and J is TRBJ2-2, with TRBD1 as a possible D gene (6 bases). Germline V CDR1 and CDR2: MDHEN, SYDVKM. The CDR3 spans 16 residues. Trimming stripped 5 bases from V and 1 base from J, with 14 bases between. The CDR3 DNA sequence: TGTGCCAGCAGTCCTAGACAGGTCCTGAACACCGGGGAGCTGTTTTTT. Encoded protein: CASSPRQVLNTGELFF.

The V call is TRBV10-3, the J call TRBJ2-3; D uncertain. The CDR3 covers 11 residues. Trimming pared 4 bases from V and 5 bases from J, leaving 4 bases between. Germline V gene data show CDR1 as ENHRY and CDR2 as SYGVKD. CDR3 amino acids: CAISVKDTQYF. In DNA form, the CDR3 reads TGTGCCATCAGTGTAAAAGATACGCAGTATTTT.